The sequence of this T cell receptor (beta chain) was determined in a study of T-cell memory formation after mild COVID-19. Constant-segment primers served in 5'RACE that generated TCR alpha and TCR beta cDNA libraries bearing sample barcodes and UMIs. TCRdb recomputed calls from the 5' RACE reads with MiXCR, one row per CDR3 protein. The data contain 450,000 to 700,000 distinct CDR3 sequences, about 20% of them singletons. The CDR3 length is 15 residues. The ends were cut back, 5 bases at V and 3 bases at J, with 16 bases in the middle. For this clonotype: The target antigen is unknown.

Whole-study findings and limits: For second-wave clones that peaked at day 37, SARS-CoV-2 specificity went unverified. Mainly in CM and EM were contracting CD4+ clones; CD8+ were in EMRA.

The chain couples TRBV12-3 or TRBV12-4 to TRBJ1-1; D remains unclear. The TCR was taken from an adult woman who had mild COVID-19 (a few samples of this study predate the infection). Cell type and time point are not known. Sequences were obtained from PBMCs or a T cell subset sorted from them (not recorded which). This CDR3 reads CASSPQQPLYTEAFF. The CDR3 nucleotides are TGTGCCAGCAGTCCCCAACAGCCTCTGTACACTGAAGCTTTCTTT.